The subject of this entry is one T cell receptor (beta chain). The antigen it binds to is not known. No base quality values were provided; no much bigger clone lies one nucleotide off. This record belongs to a study of response to subunit inactivated influenza vaccine (dated by TCRdb to 2017 to 2018). The study in broad terms: Deep quantitative profiling of the T cell receptor repertoire was used in the study to follow responses to a trivalent subunit inactivated influenza vaccine.

Counted from cysteine to phenylalanine, this CDR3 has 12 amino acids. The retained sequence is limited to the CDR3, 36 bases, with the frame set at the first base. V loses 3 bases of germline sequence and J loses 4 bases, and the interval between the two ends is 7 bases. From the germline V gene (reference sequence), CDR1 is LGHDT and CDR2 is YNNKEL. The library was made by RT-PCR. The sequencing machine was an Illumina HiSeq 2500. The public reads were run again by TCRdb, first through fastp at Q25 and then through MiXCR, and only productive beta chains were kept. Each CDR3 protein gets just one entry, which takes the most common genes and DNA from the rows behind it. The sample table holds some 540,000 distinct CDR3 sequences, of which around 25% were seen once. Jointly, the top ten make up approximately 3% of the sample. The full study reports these points: The authors proposed that each seasonal influenza vaccination may bring in only a limited number of new T cells.

The sample also formed part of further work on T cells expressing NK-cell markers. The second study's paper adds: 5'RACE template switching, by which a universal primer site and unique molecular identifiers were added, was used to make TCR beta cDNA libraries. TCR beta-chain repertoires were profiled in sorted CD3+CD56+NKG2C+, CD3+CD56+NKG2C- and CD3+CD56-NKG2C+ T-cell subsets from several donors. Among the eight sequenced donors, seven were HCMV-seropositive and one was HCMV-seronegative. In several experiments an anti-gammadeltaTCR antibody was added to restrict sorting to alphabetaTCR-expressing T cells. In six donors, the dominant CD3+CD56+NKG2C+ clonotypes were found to rank among the top 10 CD8+ clonotypes and to make up roughly 1.0-7.5% of CD8+ T cells. Those dominant clonotypes were again the most abundant among CD3+CD56-NKG2C+ cells in several donors, at roughly 28.3-60.1%. It remained unclear whether the expanded NKG2C-expressing T cell clones were specific for HCMV antigens. The eight sequenced donors were randomly selected healthy volunteers, three men and five women. A commercial ELISA kit detecting HCMV-specific IgG in serum was used to determine HCMV serostatus. Ficoll density gradient centrifugation was used to isolate peripheral blood mononuclear cells from blood. CD4+ and CD8+ T cells were isolated from PBMC by magnetic immunoseparation with Miltenyi isolation kits. Priming for cDNA synthesis came from the TCR beta constant segment, and two successive PCR amplification steps followed. Sequencing of the libraries produced 2 x 150 bp reads on Illumina HiSeq 2000/2500, MiSeq or NextSeq. MIGEC was used to demultiplex reads and group reads by UMI, and MiTCR was used to assemble and quantify clonotypes. Only TCR cDNA sequences supported by at least two reads were kept to exclude erroneous sequences. The tcR package was used for downstream repertoire analysis, and clonotypes were matched between fractions using CDR3 nucleotide sequence together with V segment. Antigen specificity was annotated against VDJdb with VDJmatch, allowing one amino acid substitution in CDR3.

Recombination joined TRBV3-1 with TRBJ2-7; the D gene lacks a confident call. The receptor was isolated from a man between 50 and 59 years old who received an inactivated influenza vaccine. Donor details come from another sample of the same person, matched by shared clones. Sequences were derived from CD4+ T cells sorted from PBMCs, sampled 11 to 12 days after vaccination. The nucleotide sequence is TGTGCCAGCAGCCATAGTGGGTACGAGCAGTACTTC. Its translation reads: CASSHSGYEQYF.